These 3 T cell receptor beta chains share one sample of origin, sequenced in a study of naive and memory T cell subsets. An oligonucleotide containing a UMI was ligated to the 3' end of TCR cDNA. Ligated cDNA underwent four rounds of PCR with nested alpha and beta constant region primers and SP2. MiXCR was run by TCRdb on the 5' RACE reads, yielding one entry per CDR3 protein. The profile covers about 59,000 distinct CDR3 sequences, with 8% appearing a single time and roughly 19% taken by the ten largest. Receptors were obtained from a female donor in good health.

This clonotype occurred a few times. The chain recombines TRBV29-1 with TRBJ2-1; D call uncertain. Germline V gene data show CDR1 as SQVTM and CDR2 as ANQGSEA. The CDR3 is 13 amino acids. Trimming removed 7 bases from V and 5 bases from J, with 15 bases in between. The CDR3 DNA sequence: TGCAGCGCCTCCGGGTCCGCGGACAATGAGCAGTTCTTC. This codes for CSASGSADNEQFF.

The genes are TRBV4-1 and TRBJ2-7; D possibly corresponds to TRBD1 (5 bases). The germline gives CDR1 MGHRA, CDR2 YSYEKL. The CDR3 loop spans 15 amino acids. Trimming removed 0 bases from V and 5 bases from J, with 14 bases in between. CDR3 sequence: CASSQDGAVVNEQYF. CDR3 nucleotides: TGCGCCAGCAGCCAAGATGGGGCAGTAGTTAACGAGCAGTACTTC.

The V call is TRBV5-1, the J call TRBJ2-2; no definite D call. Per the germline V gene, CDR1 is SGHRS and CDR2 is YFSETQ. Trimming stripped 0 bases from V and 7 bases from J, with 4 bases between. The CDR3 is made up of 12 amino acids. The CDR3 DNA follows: TGCGCCAGCAGCTTGGCTTTCGGGGAGCTGTTTTTT. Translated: CASSLAFGELFF.